This T cell receptor (beta chain) was recovered during a study of blood T cell repertoires in COVID-19. Whole-study context: COVID-19 samples from acute and convalescent phases originated in the United States, Italy and Spain.

Germline lookup yields CDR1 SGDLS and CDR2 YYNGEE. V was shortened by 2 bases and J by 0 bases, with 9 bases between the two germline ends. This CDR3 contains 15 residues. In the study's own analysis: Researchers report that nucleated cell counts were estimated from reference gene primer amplification. Generated by immunoSEQ multiplex PCR, the TCRdb table keeps only in-frame clones and is missing some. That table supplies the V and J calls and clone size; D and trimming were determined from the DNA. The sample has roughly 220,000 clones; around 83% are singletons. This sequence was found in a man between 50 and 59 years old who had recovered from COVID-19. Sequences were obtained from peripheral blood. This chain uses TRBV9 with TRBJ2-4, with D tentatively TRBD2 (5 bases). CDR3 protein: CASSVGGLAKNIQYF. CDR3 DNA: TGTGCCAGCAGCGTCGGAGGACTAGCCAAAAACATTCAGTACTTC.